These 8 T cell receptor beta chains were sequenced from one sample in a study of neurological immune-mediated disorders. TCRdb re-called the 5' RACE reads through MiXCR, storing one row per CDR3 protein. The sample includes 55,000 to 75,000 distinct CDR3 sequences, 2% to 2.5% seen only once; the top ten take about 2.9%. The specimen sequenced was PBMCs. Receptors originate from a man aged 50-60 years with multiple sclerosis.

This clonotype was observed at least ten times. This rearrangement joins TRBV20-1 to TRBJ2-2, with 9 nucleotides matching TRBD1. CDR1 and CDR2 from the germline V gene are DFQATT and SNEGSKA (reference sequence). This CDR3 is 17 amino acids long. V dropped 4 bases and J dropped 3; count of bases not matched to a gene: 12. The CDR3 protein is CSATGAGTGSHTGELFF. CDR3 nucleotides: TGCAGTGCTACGGGGGCCGGGACAGGGTCCCACACCGGGGAGCTGTTTTTT.

This clonotype has ten or more counts. V gene TRBV7-2 combines with J gene TRBJ2-7; possible D gene TRBD1, 5 bases. The CDR3 spans 13 residues. Germline CDR1 SGHTA, CDR2 FQGNSA. V shed 2 bases and J shed 7 bases, with 12 bases lying between them. The CDR3 loop is CASSLSLGREQYF. The DNA for the CDR3 is TGTGCCAGCAGCTTATCGCTGGGGCGGGAGCAGTACTTC.

This clonotype was observed many times. The gene calls are TRBV6-2 or TRBV6-3 and TRBJ1-5, with TRBD1 identical over 9 bases. The germline gives CDR1 MNHEY, CDR2 SVGEGT. V lost 2 bases, J lost 2 bases, and 10 bases stayed unmatched. This CDR3 spans 18 amino acids. The CDR3 region has the DNA TGTGCCAGCAGTTACGTGTCGGGACAGGGATCGGGCAATCAGCCCCAGCATTTT. The encoded protein is CASSYVSGQGSGNQPQHF.

This clonotype came up many times. This chain links TRBV15 with TRBJ2-5, with 11 bases lining up with TRBD1. The CDR3 contains 15 residues. V was clipped by 7 bases and J by 0 bases; unmatched bases: 4. CDR1 LNHNV and CDR2 YYDKDF come from the germline V gene (reference sequence). CDR3 nucleotide sequence: TGTGCCACCAACACGGACAGGGGGCACCAAGAGACCCAGTACTTC. Encoded protein: CATNTDRGHQETQYF.

This clonotype was seen many times. The V gene is TRBV9, the J gene TRBJ2-2; no clear D. This CDR3 contains 12 residues. The V gene's germline CDR1 is SGDLS and CDR2 YYNGEE. Deletions cut 2 bases from V and 5 bases from J, with 4 bases between. CDR3 in DNA: TGTGCCAGCAGCGTCGATACCGGGGAGCTGTTTTTT. Amino acids: CASSVDTGELFF.

The chain joins TRBV4-3 to TRBJ2-3; D not resolved. The V gene's germline CDR1 is LGHNA and CDR2 YSLEER. The CDR3 runs 18 residues. V was cut by 0 bases and J by 1 base, with 17 bases left in between. Written as DNA, the CDR3 is TGCGCCAGCAGCCAAGAAGGCGGTGAACCCCGAGGCACAGATACGCAGTATTTT. It yields the protein CASSQEGGEPRGTDTQYF.

This clonotype was recorded many times. This sequence joins TRBV7-2 and TRBJ2-5; D is uncertain. V dropped 0 bases and J dropped 3 bases, with 11 bases sitting between them. The germline CDR1 and CDR2 sequences are SGHTA and FQGNSA. The CDR3 covers 15 residues. The CDR3 DNA sequence: TGTGCCAGCAGCTTAGCTGGCTATTCAGAAGAGACCCAGTACTTC. Protein sequence: CASSLAGYSEETQYF.

Many counts were recorded for this clonotype. This chain links TRBV6-5 with TRBJ2-7; D is perhaps TRBD1 (5 bases). The V gene lost 7 bases and the J gene lost 0 bases, with 16 bases spanning the gap. Germline V CDR1 and CDR2: MNHEY, SVGAGI. The CDR3 consists of 15 residues. CDR3 protein: CASTTFWGSSYEQYF. Written as DNA, the CDR3 is TGTGCCAGCACTACATTCTGGGGCAGCTCCTACGAGCAGTACTTC.